This paragraph covers one TCR beta chain sequence. This specimen includes other DNA sequences encoding the same CDR3. V was clipped by 3 bases and J by 4 bases, with 10 bases between them. Germline assignment: CDR1 LNHDA and CDR2 SQIVND (reference sequence). The CDR3 runs 13 residues. The table came from immunoSEQ multiplex PCR; TCRdb's copy has only in-frame clones and leaves some out. This sample has 2,500,000 or so clones; 85% to 95% occur once, and the top ten carry more than 0.12%. Memory CD4+ cells were the fraction left after CD45RA+ naive selection. The source of the sample is a study of shared clonotypes between healthy human individuals.

The genes are TRBV19 and TRBJ2-7; tentative D call: TRBD2 (5 bases). The sample was naive CD4+ T cells sorted from blood. Subset noted: CD45RA+ positively selected. The TCR originated in a man aged 18 to 29 in good health. The CDR3 DNA sequence: TGTGCCAGTAGTATTAATCGGGGTTACGAGCAGTACTTC. This encodes CASSINRGYEQYF.